The 10 T cell receptor beta chains below come from one sample, sequenced in a study of blood T cells in healthy people across ages. A sample-barcoded 5' primer and a J-beta primer mix were used in a second PCR of roughly 7 to 12 cycles. MiXCR, applied by TCRdb to the 5' RACE reads, yields one record per CDR3 protein. The table lists about 290,000 distinct CDR3 sequences, about 25% of them singletons. The material sequenced was blood. Source of these receptors: an older woman in good health.

This clonotype was seen only a few times. The chain recombines TRBV28 with TRBJ1-2; D is undetermined. V was pared by 6 bases and J by 5 bases, with 7 bases between. The CDR3 sequence is 11 residues long. Germline CDR1 and CDR2: MDHEN and SYDVKM. CDR3 in amino acids: CASSERYGYTF. The DNA for the CDR3 is TGTGCCAGCAGCGAGAGGTATGGCTACACCTTC.

This clonotype has only a few counts. The chain employs TRBV29-1 and TRBJ2-5; TRBD1 matches 9 bases. The J call is in doubt because the DNA end fits TRBJ2-7 better. This CDR3 spans 13 amino acids. The germline V gene encodes CDR1 SQVTM and CDR2 ANQGSEA. CDR3 sequence: CSAGQGFYYEQYF. CDR3 nucleotide sequence: TGCAGCGCGGGACAGGGTTTCTACTACGAGCAGTACTTC.

This clonotype has only a few counts. J is TRBJ2-1 and V is TRBV27, with 14 bases that match TRBD2. Unmatched junction bases numbered 7, after V lost 5 bases and J lost 7 bases. Germline CDR1 reads MNHEY; CDR2 reads SMNVEV (reference sequence). This CDR3 is 16 amino acids long. The CDR3: CASSAEGLAGVNEQFF. CDR3 bases: TGTGCCAGCAGTGCAGAGGGACTAGCGGGAGTTAATGAGCAGTTCTTC.

This clonotype was observed a handful of times. The chain couples TRBV29-1 to TRBJ1-2; no definite D call. The germline CDR1 and CDR2 sequences are SQVTM and ANQGSEA. The V end was cut by 5 bases, the J end by 2 bases, with 6 bases between. This CDR3 has 11 residues. As DNA, the CDR3 is TGCAGCGTTAGAGTAAACTATGGCTACACCTTC. Its translation is CSVRVNYGYTF. Together with reference TRBV29-1 and TRBJ1-2, the CDR3 gives the full variable domain: SAVISQKPSRDICQRGTSLTIQCQVDSQVTMMFWYRQQPGQSLTLIATANQGSEATYESGFVIDKFPISRPNLTFSTLTVSNMSPEDSSIYLCSVRVNYGYTFGSGTRLTVV.

There are a few counts of this clonotype. The chain is built from TRBV6-2 or TRBV6-3 and TRBJ2-1; D may be TRBD2 (5 bases). Looked up from germline, CDR1 is MNHEY and CDR2 is SVGEGT. The CDR3 length is 12 residues. The V gene lost 6 bases and the J gene lost 10 bases, with 13 bases spanning the gap. The CDR3 DNA is TGTGCCAGCAGCTCCGGGATGGGGGAGCAGTTCTTC. Encoded protein: CASSSGMGEQFF.

This clonotype was seen only a few times. The rearrangement uses TRBV28 and TRBJ1-2; the D gene is possibly TRBD1 (5 bases). Germline assignment: CDR1 MDHEN and CDR2 SYDVKM. This CDR3 is 14 amino acids long. V dropped 4 bases and J dropped 6 bases, with 15 bases sitting between them. The chain's CDR3 is CASSSTGLGDGYTF. Here the CDR3 DNA reads TGTGCCAGCAGTTCGACCGGGCTGGGGGATGGCTACACCTTC.

This clonotype was recorded a few times. This chain links TRBV10-3 with TRBJ2-6; unclear D gene. The CDR3 consists of 13 residues. Trimming shortened V by 6 bases and J by 3 bases, and 6 bases separated the two germline ends. Germline-derived CDR1 and CDR2 are ENHRY and SYGVKD. CDR3 DNA sequence: TGTGCCATCAGGGTGGATGGGGCCAACGTCCTGACTTTC. This codes for CAIRVDGANVLTF.

This clonotype occurred a few times. The chain recombines TRBV3-1 with TRBJ1-4, with D perhaps matching TRBD1 (6 bases). V lost 3 bases to trimming and J lost 7 bases, with 9 bases between them. The CDR3 sequence is 13 residues long. Germline V lookup: CDR1 LGHDT, CDR2 YNNKEL (reference sequence). CDR3 in amino acids: CASSQGAGEKLFF. CDR3 bases: TGTGCCAGCAGCCAGGGGGCTGGTGAAAAACTGTTTTTT.

The chain employs TRBV15 and TRBJ2-5; 9 bases fit TRBD1. CDR3 length: 15 residues. V shed 3 bases and J 2 bases; nucleotides not matched to a gene: 4. Germline CDR1 reads LNHNV; CDR2 reads YYDKDF (reference sequence). DNA for the CDR3: TGTGCCACCAGCAGTTGGACAGGGGAACAAGAGACCCAGTACTTC. Translated: CATSSWTGEQETQYF.

Turning to this clonotype: A much larger clonotype is one base distant, so this may be a read error. The chain couples TRBV14 to TRBJ1-1, with 8 bases matching TRBD1. Germline loops: CDR1 SGHDN, CDR2 FVKESK. The CDR3 totals 14 residues. In nucleotides, the CDR3 is TGTGCCAGCAGCCTTCGGACAGGGCGCACTGAAGCTCTCTTT. This translates into CASSLRTGRTEALF.